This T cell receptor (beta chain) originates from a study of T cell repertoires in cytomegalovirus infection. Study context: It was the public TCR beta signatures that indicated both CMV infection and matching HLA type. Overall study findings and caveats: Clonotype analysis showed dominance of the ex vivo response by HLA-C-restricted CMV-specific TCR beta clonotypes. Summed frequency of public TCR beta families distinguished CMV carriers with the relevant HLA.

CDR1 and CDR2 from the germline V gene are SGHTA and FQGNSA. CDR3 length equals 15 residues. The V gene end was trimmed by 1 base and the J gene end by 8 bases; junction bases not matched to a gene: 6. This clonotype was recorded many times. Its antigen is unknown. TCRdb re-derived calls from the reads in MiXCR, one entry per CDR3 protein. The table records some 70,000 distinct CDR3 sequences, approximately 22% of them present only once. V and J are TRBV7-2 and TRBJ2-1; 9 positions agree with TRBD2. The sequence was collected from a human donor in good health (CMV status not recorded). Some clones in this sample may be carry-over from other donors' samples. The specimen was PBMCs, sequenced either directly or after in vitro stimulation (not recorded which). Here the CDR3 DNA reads TGTGCCAGCAGCTTAGGTAGCGGGAGAAACGATGAGCAGTTCTTC. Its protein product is CASSLGSGRNDEQFF.